Described below is a single T cell receptor beta chain sequence and its context. Its antigen remains unidentified. Germline V CDR1 and CDR2: SNHLY, FYNNEI. Trimming took 1 base from V and 4 from J; bases not matched to a gene: 12. The CDR3 consists of 17 residues. The entry originates in a study of cytomegalovirus exposure and HLA in healthy donors. As for the study in general: Researchers previously reported finding about 110 million unique TCR beta sequences from around 200 million T cells.

General observations from the study: It emerged from a later analysis that several of the most significant clusters appeared to be linked to common viral pathogens.

PCR involved 60 Vbeta and 13 Jbeta primers. Generated by immunoSEQ multiplex PCR, the TCRdb table keeps only in-frame clones and is missing some. The top ten clones hold about 5.5% of a sample with roughly 100,000 clones, around 80% of them seen once. The receptor comes from a man aged 35 to 55 in good health and CMV-seropositive. Input material: PBMCs. V gene TRBV2 combines with J gene TRBJ2-7; 8 nucleotides match TRBD2. Here the CDR3 DNA reads TGTGCCAGCAGTGAAGGTCCCGGGACTAGACGGCGTTACGAGCAGTACTTC. Its protein product is CASSEGPGTRRRYEQYF.